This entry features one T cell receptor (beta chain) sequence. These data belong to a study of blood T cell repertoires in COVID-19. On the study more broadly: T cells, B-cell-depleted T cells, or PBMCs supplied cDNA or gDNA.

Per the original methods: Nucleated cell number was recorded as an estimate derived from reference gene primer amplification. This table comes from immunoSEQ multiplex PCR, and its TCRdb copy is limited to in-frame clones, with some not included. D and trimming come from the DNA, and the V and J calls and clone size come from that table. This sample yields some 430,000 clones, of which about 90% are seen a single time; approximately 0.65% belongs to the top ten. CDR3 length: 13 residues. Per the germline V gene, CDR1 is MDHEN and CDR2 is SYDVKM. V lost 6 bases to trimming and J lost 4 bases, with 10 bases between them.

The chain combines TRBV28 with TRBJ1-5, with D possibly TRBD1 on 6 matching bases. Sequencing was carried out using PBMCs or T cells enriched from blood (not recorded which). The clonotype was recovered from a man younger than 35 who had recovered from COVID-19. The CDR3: CASRRQVNQPQHF. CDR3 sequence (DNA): TGTGCCAGCAGGCGACAGGTGAATCAGCCCCAGCATTTT.